The 24 T cell receptor beta chains below were found in one sample sequenced in a study of T-cell memory formation after mild COVID-19. TCRdb reprocessed the 5' RACE reads via MiXCR and lists one record per CDR3 protein. The sample records about 470,000 distinct CDR3 sequences, more than 20% being singletons. The source material was PBMCs or a T cell subset sorted from them (not recorded which). The receptors originated from an adult woman who had mild COVID-19 (a few samples of this study predate the infection). Cell type and time point are not known.

This clonotype was observed a few times. The chain recombines TRBV5-1 with TRBJ1-2; D might be TRBD1 (5 bases). The CDR3 contains 13 residues. Trimming stripped 0 bases from V and 7 bases from J, with 10 bases between. Germline CDR1 is SGHRS and CDR2 is YFSETQ. CDR3 DNA: TGCGCCAGCAGCTTGGAGGGGCAAGCTGGCTACACCTTC. It translates to CASSLEGQAGYTF. The complete variable domain, with remaining parts taken from reference TRBV5-1 and TRBJ1-2, reads KAGVTQTPRYLIKTRGQQVTLSCSPISGHRSVSWYQQTPGQGLQFLFEYFSETQRNKGNFPGRFSGRQFSNSRSEMNVSTLELGDSALYLCASSLEGQAGYTFGSGTRLTVV.

The CDR3 spells CASSLGTGGNSPLHF. The CDR3 nucleotides read TGCGCCAGCAGCTTGGGAACAGGGGGCAACTCACCCCTCCACTTT. V usage is TRBV5-1 and J usage is TRBJ1-6; TRBD1 agrees at 9 bases. CDR3 size: 15 residues. Per the germline V gene, CDR1 is SGHRS and CDR2 is YFSETQ. J was trimmed by 10 bases and V by 0 bases; bases with no gene match: 5.

This clonotype was observed a handful of times. The rearrangement joins TRBV12-3 or TRBV12-4 to TRBJ2-3, with TRBD2 matching over 10 bases. Losses at the gene ends were 6 bases for V and 2 bases for J; bases not matched to a gene: 5. CDR3 size: 15 residues. CDR3 sequence reads: CASRPTSGATDTQYF. CDR3 nucleotides: TGTGCCAGCAGGCCCACTAGCGGGGCCACAGATACGCAGTATTTT.

This clonotype has more than one count but fewer than ten. The gene calls are TRBV6-6 and TRBJ2-5; D ambiguous. The germline V gene encodes CDR1 MNHNY and CDR2 SVGAGI (reference sequence). This CDR3 is built from 12 residues. The V and J ends lost 4 bases and 3 bases respectively, with 6 bases between them. CDR3: CASSFPEETQYF. In DNA, the CDR3 is TGTGCCAGCAGTTTTCCAGAAGAGACCCAGTACTTC.

CDR3 region: CAISEVEVRAYNEQFF. The CDR3 DNA sequence: TGTGCCATCAGTGAGGTAGAGGTACGTGCCTACAATGAGCAGTTCTTC. The rearrangement joins TRBV10-3 to TRBJ2-1; D remains unclear. The CDR3 has 16 amino acids. The V end lost 2 bases, the J end lost 2 bases, and 13 bases lay between the germline ends. Germline V gene lookup returns CDR1 ENHRY and CDR2 SYGVKD.

The gene calls are TRBV11-2 and TRBJ2-5; D may be TRBD2 (6 bases). This CDR3 contains 16 residues. Deletions cut 2 bases from V and 1 base from J, with 14 bases between. Germline V lookup: CDR1 SGHAT, CDR2 FQNNGV. This CDR3 is CASSLHIGSGQETQYF. The CDR3, as DNA: TGTGCCAGCAGCTTACACATCGGGAGCGGCCAAGAGACCCAGTACTTC.

Concerning this clonotype itself: One end of the junction does not line up with germline, which may come from a read error. The chain links TRBV29-1 to TRBJ2-3, with 7 positions matching TRBD1. CDR1 and CDR2 (germline): SQVTM, ANQGSEA. The CDR3 contains 18 residues. CDR3 coding DNA: TGCAGCGTCGAAGGGACAGTAGTCCACAAAACTAGCACAGATACGCAGTATTTT. This translates into CSVEGTVVHKTSTDTQYF.

This clonotype was observed a few times. V gene TRBV4-1 combines with J gene TRBJ2-3; 8 positions agree with TRBD2. After removal of 1 base from V and 5 bases from J, the junction contained 8 bases not matched to a gene. Germline V gene sequence: CDR1 MGHRA, CDR2 YSYEKL. This CDR3 comprises 16 residues. The CDR3 protein is CASSQVAAGGLDTQYF. Written as DNA, the CDR3 is TGCGCCAGCAGCCAAGTCGCGGCGGGGGGCCTAGATACGCAGTATTTT.

The chain couples TRBV20-1 to TRBJ1-1, with unresolved D. The germline V gene encodes CDR1 DFQATT and CDR2 SNEGSKA (reference sequence). V was shortened by 2 bases and J by 1 base, with 5 bases between the two germline ends. The CDR3 consists of 12 residues. In DNA, the CDR3 is TGCAGTGCTAGACTTGGGAACACTGAAGCTTTCTTT. Translated: CSARLGNTEAFF.

The table lists this clonotype with a few counts. The chain employs TRBV20-1 and TRBJ2-7, with a tentative D call TRBD2 (6 bases). This CDR3 has 16 amino acids. Germline CDR1 reads DFQATT; CDR2 reads SNEGSKA (reference sequence). V lost 3 bases, J lost 0 bases, and 18 bases lay in between. The CDR3 nucleotides are TGCAGTGCTAGTGGTCGTGGGACTGCCAGCTCCTACGAGCAGTACTTC. This codes for CSASGRGTASSYEQYF.

This chain joins TRBV11-3 and TRBJ2-1, with D perhaps TRBD1 or TRBD2 (5 bases each). Germline V gene data show CDR1 as SGHNT and CDR2 as YENEEA. The V gene lost 1 base and the J gene lost 2 bases, with 21 bases spanning the gap. The CDR3 is 19 residues long. The DNA of the CDR3 is TGTGCCAGCAGCTTAGTCGGGTCCGGGACCCAGGAGCCCTACAATGAGCAGTTCTTC. This codes for CASSLVGSGTQEPYNEQFF.

The chain links TRBV6-2 or TRBV6-3 to TRBJ2-2; 8 nucleotides match TRBD2. V shed 8 bases, J shed 5 bases, and the junction held 7 bases outside the gene matches. Germline-derived CDR1 and CDR2 are MNHEY and SVGEGT. This CDR3 contains 14 residues. The chain's CDR3 is CASLIQRETGELFF. Written as DNA, the CDR3 is TGTGCCAGCCTCATACAGCGGGAGACCGGGGAGCTGTTTTTT.

This sequence joins TRBV6-5 and TRBJ2-7; a weak D match, TRBD2 (6 bases). CDR1 is MNHEY, CDR2 SVGAGI, per germline. The CDR3 totals 13 residues. The V end lost 11 bases, the J end lost 2 bases, and 16 bases lay between the germline ends. CDR3 DNA: TGTGCCGCCCGGCGGGACGGAACCTACGAGCAGTACTTC. This translates into CAARRDGTYEQYF.

This clonotype appeared a few times. The chain employs TRBV6-2 or TRBV6-3 and TRBJ1-1, with a possible D match to TRBD1 (6 bases). This CDR3 has 16 residues. The germline V and J ends were trimmed by 6 bases and 11 bases, with 28 bases remaining between them. Germline values: CDR1 MNHEY, CDR2 SVGEGT. CDR3 residues: CASSPIFQTGLITAFF. Here the CDR3 DNA reads TGTGCCAGCAGCCCAATTTTCCAGACAGGTCTTATCACCGCTTTCTTT.

This clonotype was counted only a few times. The chain has TRBV20-1 and TRBJ2-7; D gene ambiguous. The V and J ends lost 2 bases and 2 bases respectively, with 13 bases between them. The V gene's germline CDR1 is DFQATT and CDR2 SNEGSKA (reference sequence). The CDR3 consists of 14 residues. The DNA for the CDR3 is TGCAGTGCTAGACTACGGGCGACCGCCTACGAGCAGTACTTC. The encoded protein is CSARLRATAYEQYF.

The rearrangement joins TRBV18 to TRBJ2-7; no clear D gene. The CDR3 contains 14 residues. The germline V and J ends were trimmed by 3 bases and 3 bases, with 12 bases remaining between them. Germline V gene sequence: CDR1 KGHSH, CDR2 LQKENI. CDR3 amino acids: CASSPVGMGYEQYF. The CDR3 DNA follows: TGTGCCAGCTCACCGGTAGGGATGGGCTACGAGCAGTACTTC.

This clonotype was seen only a few times. V usage is TRBV30 and J usage is TRBJ1-4; a possible D gene is TRBD1 (6 bases). The ends were cut back, 4 bases at V and 13 bases at J, with 16 bases in the middle. Germline values: CDR1 GTSNPN, CDR2 SVGIG (reference sequence). The CDR3 runs to 12 residues. DNA for the CDR3: TGTGCCTGGAAAACGACAGGACGAGGACTGTTTTTT. This gives the protein CAWKTTGRGLFF.

The rearrangement joins TRBV11-2 to TRBJ1-5; 8 bases align to TRBD1. The ends lost 3 bases at V and 7 bases at J; junction bases unmatched: 5. The CDR3 extends over 14 amino acids. Germline CDR1 reads SGHAT; CDR2 reads FQNNGV. The CDR3 DNA is TGTGCCAGCAGCTTCCAGGGGGCGGGACAGCCCCAGCATTTT. This translates into CASSFQGAGQPQHF.

This clonotype was found a few times. The chain employs TRBV12-3 or TRBV12-4 and TRBJ1-1; D unresolved. V dropped 6 bases and J dropped 1 base, with 6 bases sitting between them. The CDR3 contains 12 residues. The CDR3 sequence: CASRAGNTEAFF. CDR3 nucleotides: TGTGCCAGCAGGGCAGGGAACACTGAAGCTTTCTTT.

The chain employs TRBV3-1 and TRBJ2-7, with D hard to call. The CDR3 has 13 residues. V was shortened by 0 bases and J by 7 bases, with 10 bases between the two germline ends. Germline V gene lookup returns CDR1 LGHDT and CDR2 YNNKEL (reference sequence). The CDR3 DNA follows: TGTGCCAGCAGCCAAGACTCCCCTGGAGAGCAGTACTTC. This sequence encodes CASSQDSPGEQYF.

In its sample, this clonotype was seen a few times. The V call is TRBV7-9, the J call TRBJ2-2; a weak D match, TRBD1 (6 bases). The germline CDR1 and CDR2 sequences are SEHNR and FQNEAQ (reference sequence). This CDR3 is built from 17 residues. V gave up 4 bases and J gave up 4 bases, with 19 bases separating them. In DNA, the CDR3 is TGTGCCAGCAGCTCCACCCCAGGGGTCGGGTTCACCGGGGAGCTGTTTTTT. Translated: CASSSTPGVGFTGELFF.

This clonotype was picked up a small number of times. The chain recombines TRBV7-2 with TRBJ1-1; no clear D. This CDR3 region has 13 residues. Germline values: CDR1 SGHTA, CDR2 FQGNSA. Trimming removed 5 bases from V and 8 bases from J, with 15 bases in between. The CDR3 sequence: CASSAGLPQEAFF. CDR3 bases: TGTGCCAGCAGCGCGGGCCTCCCCCAAGAAGCTTTCTTT.

The rearrangement uses TRBV20-1 and TRBJ1-1; D call uncertain. The CDR3 totals 13 residues. Per germline, CDR1 DFQATT and CDR2 SNEGSKA (reference sequence). The CDR3 protein is CRVEQLMNTEAFF. The CDR3, as DNA: TGCAGGGTGGAGCAACTCATGAACACTGAAGCTTTCTTT.

The chain recombines TRBV10-3 with TRBJ1-2, with D possibly TRBD1 on 6 matching bases. Germline V gene lookup returns CDR1 ENHRY and CDR2 SYGVKD. This CDR3 region has 14 residues. V lost 6 bases, J lost 5 bases, and 16 bases lay in between. DNA of the CDR3: TGTGCCATCAGAAGGACAGAGAGGGCGTATGGCTACACCTTC. This encodes CAIRRTERAYGYTF.